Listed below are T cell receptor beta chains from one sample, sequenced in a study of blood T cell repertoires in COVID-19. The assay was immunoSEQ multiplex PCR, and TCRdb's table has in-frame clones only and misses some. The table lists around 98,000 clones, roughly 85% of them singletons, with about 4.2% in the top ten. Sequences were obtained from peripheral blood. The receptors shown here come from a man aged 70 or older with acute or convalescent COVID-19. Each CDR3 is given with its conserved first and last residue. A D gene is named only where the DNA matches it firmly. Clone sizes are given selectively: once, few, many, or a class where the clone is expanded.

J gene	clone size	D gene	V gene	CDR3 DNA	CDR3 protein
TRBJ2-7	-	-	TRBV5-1	TGCGCCAGCACCAGGGACTACGAGCAGTACTTC	CASTRDYEQYF
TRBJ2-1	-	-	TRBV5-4	TGTGCCAGCAGCTTAAACCAGGACAGAGATGAGCAGTTCTTC	CASSLNQDRDEQFF
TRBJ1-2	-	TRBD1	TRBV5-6	TGTGCCAGCAGCGACAGGGGGATATATCGGAATGGCTACACCTTC	CASSDRGIYRNGYTF
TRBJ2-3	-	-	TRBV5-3	TGTGCCAGAAGCTTGAAACACAGCGGGCCTCCACCTAGCACAGATACGCAGTATTTT	CARSLKHSGPPPSTDTQYF
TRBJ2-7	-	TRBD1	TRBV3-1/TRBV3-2	TGTGCCAGCAGCCGACAGGGGCCCTACGAGCAGTACTTC	CASSRQGPYEQYF
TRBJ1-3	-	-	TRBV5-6	TGTGCCAGCAGCAAGCAGGGGAGAGCAAATGCATATTTT	CASSKQGRANAYF
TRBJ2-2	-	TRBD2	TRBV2	TGTGCCAGCAGTGGGGAGACTAGCGCTTCGAACACCGGGGAGCTGTTTTTT	CASSGETSASNTGELFF
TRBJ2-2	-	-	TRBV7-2	TGTGCCAGCAGCACAGGACAGGGCGGGAGCACCGGGGAGCTGTTTTTT	CASSTGQGGSTGELFF
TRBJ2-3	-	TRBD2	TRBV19	TGTGCCAGTACCCTTGGACTAGATTTCACAGATACGCAGTATTTT	CASTLGLDFTDTQYF
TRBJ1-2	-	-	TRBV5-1	TGCGCCAGCAGCCGAGCTCCTAGTGAGTCCGGCTACACCTTC	CASSRAPSESGYTF
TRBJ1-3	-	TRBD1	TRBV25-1	TGTGCCAGCAGTGGCCAGGGGGCATACACCATATATTTT	CASSGQGAYTIYF
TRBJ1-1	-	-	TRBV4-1	TGCGCCAGCGTAGCGGGGAACACTGAAGCTTTCTTT	CASVAGNTEAFF
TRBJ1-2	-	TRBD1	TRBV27	TGTGCCAGCAGGACGACAGGGGGCAGCTATGGCTACACCTTC	CASRTTGGSYGYTF
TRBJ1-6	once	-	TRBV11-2	TGTGCCAGCAGCCGGAGTACGGTGAGCTCCTATAATTCACCCCTCCACTTT	CASSRSTVSSYNSPLHF
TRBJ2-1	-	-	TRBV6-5	TGTGCCAGCAGTTCCCCGGGGGTGGCCTACAATGAGCAGTTCTTC	CASSSPGVAYNEQFF
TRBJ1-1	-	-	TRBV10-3	TGTGCCATCAGTGAGTTTGGGATCGGGAGAGGCACTGAAGCTTTCTTT	CAISEFGIGRGTEAFF
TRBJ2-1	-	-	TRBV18	TGTGCCAGCTCACCGGGGGAGGGACACTACAATGAGCAGTTCTTC	CASSPGEGHYNEQFF